The clone carrying this T cell receptor (beta chain) was found many times. The data originate from a study of blood T cells in healthy people across ages. Investigators took about 10 milliliters of peripheral blood from every donor. V trimming: 8 bases; J trimming: 5 bases; junction bases outside the gene matches: 7. CDR1 and CDR2 (germline): MDHEN, SYDVKM. The CDR3 runs to 14 residues. Sample-barcoded 5' priming and a J-beta primer mix drove a second PCR of roughly 7 to 11 cycles. Each CDR3 protein is one row after TCRdb ran MiXCR on the 5' RACE reads. The sample has roughly 900,000 distinct CDR3 sequences; around 28% are singletons.

Material for sequencing was blood. This TCR derives from a woman older than 75 in good health. The chain couples TRBV28 to TRBJ2-5, with 11 bases aligning to TRBD2. CDR3 DNA sequence: TGTGCCAGCTCCCCGGCTAGCGGGGGGGAGACCCAGTACTTC. This encodes CASSPASGGETQYF.